The next 13 T cell receptor beta chains were all read from a single sample in a study of CD8 T cells in ankylosing spondylitis (dated by TCRdb to 2015 to 2018). Broader findings and caveats from the paper: Blood from ankylosing spondylitis patients appeared to be characterized by a TCR beta motif composed of eight or nine highly homologous amino acid variants.

Their specific antigens are unknown. Library creation used 5' RACE. The data were produced on an Illumina HiSeq 2500. Through fastp at Q25 and MiXCR, TCRdb rebuilt clones from the public reads, retaining in-frame beta chains. Rows matching on CDR3 protein sequence are summarized as one entry with the most common DNA and genes. This sample holds about 480,000 distinct CDR3 sequences; 17% were observed only once. The leading ten clones occupy under 1.2% of the sample. Source material: blood, either unsorted or a sorted T cell fraction (not recorded which). The receptors come from a male donor with ankylosing spondylitis.

CDR3 nucleotides: TGTGCCAGCAGTAGACAGGGGGCGAGAGAGACCCAGTACTTC. It encodes CASSRQGARETQYF. This chain connects TRBV28 to TRBJ2-5, with 10 bases fitting TRBD1. The CDR3 is made up of 14 amino acids. V lost 5 bases and J lost 4; bases outside the gene matches: 4. In germline, CDR1 is MDHEN, CDR2 SYDVKM.

This rearrangement joins TRBV20-1 to TRBJ1-2, with a tentative D call TRBD1 (5 bases). Trimming shortened V by 2 bases and J by 0 bases, and 10 bases separated the two germline ends. Germline V gives CDR1 DFQATT, CDR2 SNEGSKA (reference sequence). CDR3 length equals 14 residues. The CDR3 sequence: CSARKQDTNYGYTF. DNA of the CDR3: TGCAGTGCTAGAAAACAGGATACTAACTATGGCTACACCTTC.

The chain links TRBV20-1 to TRBJ2-7, with D possibly TRBD1 on 5 matching bases. Germline V gene sequence: CDR1 DFQATT, CDR2 SNEGSKA (reference sequence). The CDR3 loop spans 14 amino acids. V was pared by 0 bases and J by 6 bases, with 15 bases between. CDR3 region: CSARDGEYRGEQYF. The CDR3 DNA sequence: TGCAGTGCTAGAGACGGAGAATATAGGGGCGAGCAGTACTTC.

The rearrangement links TRBV7-3 to TRBJ2-7, with TRBD2 as a possible D gene (6 bases). Trimming took off 0 bases at V and 1 base at J, with 13 bases between the two ends. This CDR3 has 16 amino acids. Germline CDR1 reads SGHTA; CDR2 reads FQGTGA. Here the CDR3 DNA reads TGTGCCAGCAGCTTAACGGGTAGCGGCCTTTCCTACGAGCAGTACTTC. Its translation: CASSLTGSGLSYEQYF. The full variable domain, in which reference TRBV7-3 and TRBJ2-7 provide the parts outside the CDR3, is GAGVSQTPSNKVTEKGKYVELRCDPISGHTALYWYRQSLGQGPEFLIYFQGTGAADDSGLPNDRFFAVRPEGSVSTLKIQRTERGDSAVYLCASSLTGSGLSYEQYFGPGTRLTVT.

The chain links TRBV11-1 to TRBJ1-1, with D uncertain. V lost 4 bases, J lost 2 bases, and 11 bases lay in between. Germline loops: CDR1 SGHAT, CDR2 FQDESV (reference sequence). The CDR3 contains 14 residues. The CDR3 DNA follows: TGTGCCAGCAGCTCCCCGGACGCCAACACTGAAGCTTTCTTT. This gives the protein CASSSPDANTEAFF.

In DNA form, the CDR3 reads TGCGCCAGCAGCTTGGGGGCTTCCCCCGGAGATACGCAGTATTTT. This encodes CASSLGASPGDTQYF. The chain couples TRBV5-1 to TRBJ2-3; D gene unclear. V was shortened by 0 bases and J by 5 bases, with 13 bases between the two germline ends. The CDR3 spans 15 residues. Germline V gene sequence: CDR1 SGHRS, CDR2 YFSETQ.

There are many counts of this clonotype. This chain uses TRBV12-3 or TRBV12-4 with TRBJ1-5; no firm D call. The V end lost 6 bases, the J end lost 0 bases, and 15 bases lay between the germline ends. The CDR3 has 16 amino acids. CDR3 DNA: TGTGCCAGCAGCTCATGGGCGGACGTTAGCAATCAGCCCCAGCATTTT. Amino acids: CASSSWADVSNQPQHF.

This clonotype was seen only a few times. The gene calls are TRBV15 and TRBJ2-7, with D possibly TRBD2 on 5 matching bases. Germline-derived CDR1 and CDR2 are LNHNV and YYDKDF (reference sequence). V was trimmed by 0 bases and J by 2 bases, leaving 17 bases between them. The CDR3 consists of 17 residues. The CDR3 sequence: CATSRDPQPGSAYEQYF. In DNA, the CDR3 is TGTGCCACCAGCAGAGATCCCCAGCCGGGGAGTGCCTACGAGCAGTACTTC.

V usage is TRBV5-1 and J usage is TRBJ2-7; TRBD1 matches at 7 bases. CDR3 size: 14 residues. The germline V gene encodes CDR1 SGHRS and CDR2 YFSETQ. Trimming removed 4 bases from V and 0 bases from J; junction bases left unmatched: 4. CDR3 region: CASSRDSDSYEQYF. DNA for the CDR3: TGCGCCAGCAGCCGGGACAGTGACTCCTACGAGCAGTACTTC. The variable domain in full, with the rest retrieved from reference TRBV5-1 and TRBJ2-7, is KAGVTQTPRYLIKTRGQQVTLSCSPISGHRSVSWYQQTPGQGLQFLFEYFSETQRNKGNFPGRFSGRQFSNSRSEMNVSTLELGDSALYLCASSRDSDSYEQYFGPGTRLTVT.

The V call is TRBV6-1, the J call TRBJ2-1; 10 nucleotides agree with TRBD2. The CDR3 sequence is 14 residues long. Germline V gene sequence: CDR1 MNHNS, CDR2 SASEGT. V was pared by 7 bases and J by 7 bases, with 7 bases of the junction left unmatched. The CDR3 reads CASTSGSTRNEQFF. The DNA for the CDR3 is TGTGCCAGCACTAGCGGGAGCACGCGGAATGAGCAGTTCTTC.

The sample holds many counts of this clonotype. The V call is TRBV20-1, the J call TRBJ2-2; 11 bases fit TRBD2. Germline V gene data show CDR1 as DFQATT and CDR2 as SNEGSKA (reference sequence). The CDR3 runs to 14 residues. V gave up 5 bases and J gave up 5 bases; unmatched junction bases: 4. The CDR3 sequence: CSAERLAGTGELFF. For the CDR3, the DNA is TGCAGTGCTGAGCGACTAGCGGGGACCGGGGAGCTGTTTTTT.

This clonotype showed up many times. This chain joins TRBV6-2 or TRBV6-3 and TRBJ2-5; 8 nucleotides align to TRBD1. This CDR3 is 14 amino acids long. V was pared by 6 bases and J by 4 bases, with 7 bases of the junction left unmatched. Per germline, CDR1 MNHEY and CDR2 SVGEGT. The DNA for the CDR3 is TGTGCCAGCAGCCCCGGACAGGGCAGAGAGACCCAGTACTTC. Amino acid sequence: CASSPGQGRETQYF.

The chain has TRBV27 and TRBJ2-5; TRBD1 aligns across 7 bases. Looked up from germline, CDR1 is MNHEY and CDR2 is SMNVEV (reference sequence). After removal of 5 bases from V and 3 bases from J, the junction contained 12 bases not matched to a gene. CDR3 length equals 16 residues. CDR3 region: CASSLGKTGFKETQYF. CDR3 DNA: TGTGCCAGCAGTCTCGGGAAGACAGGGTTTAAAGAGACCCAGTACTTC.